Described below is a single T cell receptor (beta chain) sequence and its context. Antigen unknown. The data stem from a study of T cells in localized non-small cell lung cancer. The J segment lost 2 bases and the V segment lost 6 bases, leaving 4 bases of the junction unmatched. This CDR3 is built from 14 residues. The germline gives CDR1 SGHTA, CDR2 FQGNSA. Clones were sequenced by immunoSEQ multiplex PCR, and TCRdb holds only the in-frame ones, with some missing. Of under 15,000 clones in the sample, 65% to 85% are singletons; the top ten hold 19%. General study points: Among the tissues sampled, uninvolved adjacent lung had the highest T cell clonality, above tumor. Detection in adjacent lung was observed for a median around 59 of the top 100 tumor clones. Sequencing covered just one tumor region, so heterogeneity cannot be ruled out. Longer overall survival was seen with higher T cell density measured in blood.

The genes are TRBV7-2 and TRBJ2-1; 7 nucleotides match TRBD2. This sequence originates from an older male donor with stage I lung adenocarcinoma. The specimen was peripheral blood, collected before any cancer treatment. In DNA, the CDR3 is TGTGCCAGCAGGGTGGGACTACCCTACAATGAGCAGTTCTTC. As protein: CASRVGLPYNEQFF.